This T cell receptor beta chain originates from a study of cytomegalovirus exposure and HLA in healthy donors. At the level of the study: Genotyping of roughly 400 donors showed that around 81% belonged to the Caucasian-associated ancestry cluster.

Study conclusions and caveats: Across donors, most TCRs were seen rarely, yet some public ones were widespread.

This PCR relied on a set of 60 Vbeta primers and 13 Jbeta primers. Clones were sequenced by immunoSEQ multiplex PCR, and TCRdb holds only the in-frame ones, with some missing. Of roughly 170,000 clones in the sample, about three quarters were seen once. As concerns this clone: Its matching antigen is unknown.

V was clipped by 1 base and J by 3 bases, with 11 bases between them. The CDR3 is 15 residues long. Per the germline V gene, CDR1 is MGHDK and CDR2 is SYGVNS. This chain connects TRBV25-1 to TRBJ2-3, with TRBD1 as a possible D gene (6 bases). The receptor's source is a female donor in good health and CMV-seronegative. The sample comprised PBMCs. The CDR3 nucleotides read TGTGCCAGCAGTGAATTCGAACAGGGTACAGATACGCAGTATTTT. Amino acid sequence: CASSEFEQGTDTQYF.